Presented here are 19 T cell receptor beta chains from one specimen sequenced in a study of cytomegalovirus exposure and HLA in healthy donors. It was with 60 Vbeta and 13 Jbeta primers that the PCR ran. Produced via immunoSEQ multiplex PCR; TCRdb's table is partial and in-frame only. The table lists about 96,000 clones, with 3% to 4% in the top ten. The sample comprised PBMCs. The receptor source for this set is a woman between 25 and 40 years old in good health and CMV-seronegative.

This chain uses TRBV7-2 with TRBJ1-1; D remains unclear. The CDR3 is made up of 13 amino acids. Deletions cut 2 bases from V and 0 bases from J, with 4 bases between. Per the germline V gene, CDR1 is SGHTA and CDR2 is FQGNSA. For the CDR3, the DNA is TGTGCCAGCAGCTTACACATGAACACTGAAGCTTTCTTT. This gives the protein CASSLHMNTEAFF.

V usage is TRBV28 and J usage is TRBJ1-3; no firm D call. The CDR3 length is 15 residues. Between the trimmed V and J ends, which lost 1 base and 0 bases, there was a span of 7 bases. Germline values: CDR1 MDHEN, CDR2 SYDVKM. The CDR3 nucleotides are TGTGCCAGCAGTTTATATCTGAGCTCTGGAAACACCATATATTTT. This encodes CASSLYLSSGNTIYF.

The chain's CDR3 is CATSKVQVFNQPQHF. CDR3 DNA: TGTGCCACCAGCAAAGTTCAGGTATTCAATCAGCCCCAGCATTTT. V and J are TRBV15 and TRBJ1-5; D unclear. CDR1 is LNHNV and CDR2 is YYDKDF in the germline V gene (reference sequence). V was shortened by 4 bases and J by 3 bases, with 13 bases between the two germline ends. The CDR3 totals 15 residues.

The chain carries TRBV27 and TRBJ2-3; unclear D gene. The CDR3 sequence is 12 residues long. The germline CDR1 and CDR2 sequences are MNHEY and SMNVEV (reference sequence). V was cut by 5 bases and J by 2 bases, with 5 bases left in between. DNA of the CDR3: TGTGCCAGCAGTCGAGCCACAGATACGCAGTATTTT. This gives the protein CASSRATDTQYF.

The J gene is TRBJ1-2, the V gene TRBV6-1; 10 bases map to TRBD1. The J segment lost 6 bases and the V segment lost 3 bases, leaving 4 bases of the junction unmatched. Germline assignment: CDR1 MNHNS and CDR2 SASEGT. CDR3 length: 14 residues. Here the CDR3 DNA reads TGTGCCAGCAGTGAGGGACAGGGGTGGAATGGCTACACCTTC. This gives the protein CASSEGQGWNGYTF.

The chain is built from TRBV9 and TRBJ2-5; the match to TRBD2 covers 8 bases. V trimming: 2 bases; J trimming: 5 bases; junction bases outside the gene matches: 11. The CDR3 is 16 residues long. Germline assignment: CDR1 SGDLS and CDR2 YYNGEE. The CDR3 region is CASSVGPAGAGETQYF. DNA for the CDR3: TGTGCCAGCAGCGTCGGCCCAGCGGGAGCCGGGGAGACCCAGTACTTC. Supplemented by reference TRBV9 and TRBJ2-5, the full variable domain reads DSGVTQTPKHLITATGQRVTLRCSPRSGDLSVYWYQQSLDQGLQFLIQYYNGEERAKGNILERFSAQQFPDLHSELNLSSLELGDSALYFCASSVGPAGAGETQYFGPGTRLLVL.

The chain recombines TRBV4-1 with TRBJ2-2; 7 nucleotides agree with TRBD2. The CDR3 is made up of 15 amino acids. V gave up 1 base and J gave up 8 bases; unmatched junction bases: 7. Germline lookup yields CDR1 MGHRA and CDR2 YSYEKL. Here the CDR3 DNA reads TGCGCCAGCAGCCAAGCTTCTAGCGGAGAGGGGGAGCTGTTTTTT. Its protein product is CASSQASSGEGELFF.

The V call is TRBV18, the J call TRBJ1-3; 9 bases are shared with TRBD1. The germline V gene encodes CDR1 KGHSH and CDR2 LQKENI. V trimming: 5 bases; J trimming: 1 base; junction bases outside the gene matches: 9. There are 17 residues in the CDR3. This CDR3 reads CASSNFGTGPSGNTIYF. CDR3 sequence (DNA): TGTGCCAGCTCAAATTTTGGGACAGGGCCGTCTGGAAACACCATATATTTT.

Note on this clone: The junction and the germline gene differ at one end; a read error may be behind it. The V call is TRBV30, the J call TRBJ1-2; 9 positions agree with TRBD1. Per germline, CDR1 GTSNPN and CDR2 SVGIG (reference sequence). There are 14 residues in the CDR3. The CDR3 coding sequence is TGTGCCTGGAGACGGACAGGGGCTAAATATGGCTACACCTTC. Its protein product is CAWRRTGAKYGYTF.

The V and J genes are TRBV21-1 and TRBJ1-1; TRBD1 is the table's D call, not checked against the DNA. TRBV21-1 is marked as a pseudogene. The CDR3 sequence is 16 residues long. The CDR3 DNA reads as TGTGCCAGCAGCAATCGGCAGGGAAACCTGAACACTGAAGCTTTCTTT. Its translation is CASSNRQGNLNTEAFF.

Comments on this clone: The junction departs from the called germline gene at one end, perhaps through a read error. J is TRBJ2-3 and V is TRBV18; TRBD2 aligns across 9 bases. Germline CDR1 and CDR2: KGHSH and LQKENI. The CDR3 is made up of 18 amino acids. This chain's CDR3 is CASPPRPSGTVSTDTQYF. As DNA, the CDR3 is TGTGCCAGCCCACCACGTCCTAGCGGGACCGTTAGCACAGATACGCAGTATTTT.

The V call is TRBV6-1, the J call TRBJ1-1; D gene ambiguous. Per germline, CDR1 MNHNS and CDR2 SASEGT. CDR3 length equals 14 residues. The V end was cut by 1 base, the J end by 1 base, with 7 bases between. The DNA of the CDR3 is TGTGCCAGCAGTGAAGTCAAGCGGAACACTGAAGCTTTCTTT. It encodes CASSEVKRNTEAFF.

The chain employs TRBV7-2 and TRBJ2-1, with D perhaps matching TRBD2 (6 bases). V was shortened by 5 bases and J by 12 bases, with 23 bases between the two germline ends. The CDR3 extends over 15 amino acids. Per germline, CDR1 SGHTA and CDR2 FQGNSA. The CDR3 sequence is CASSRSRDSPWGQFF. CDR3 DNA sequence: TGTGCCAGCAGCCGATCCCGGGACTCTCCTTGGGGGCAGTTCTTC.

The rearrangement joins TRBV29-1 to TRBJ2-7; D perhaps matches TRBD2 (6 bases). Germline CDR1 is SQVTM and CDR2 is ANQGSEA. The CDR3 covers 13 residues. Trimming took 4 bases from V and 3 from J, leaving 13 bases between them. The CDR3 DNA reads TGCAGCGTTGTTGCCCCCGGGGGCTACGAGCAGTACTTC. Amino acids: CSVVAPGGYEQYF.

The chain is built from TRBV29-1 and TRBJ2-7, with D perhaps matching TRBD1 (5 bases). Germline-derived CDR1 and CDR2 are SQVTM and ANQGSEA. Trimming took 7 bases from V and 5 from J, leaving 15 bases between them. The CDR3 totals 12 residues. The CDR3 nucleotides are TGCAGCGCCTGCGTAGCAGGGAACGAGCAGTACTTC. Translating gives CSACVAGNEQYF.

The V call is TRBV29-1, the J call TRBJ1-4; D remains unclear. Trimming removed 7 bases at V and 6 bases at J, with 15 bases between. The germline V gene has CDR1 SQVTM and CDR2 ANQGSEA. The CDR3 has 13 amino acids. Here the CDR3 reads CSGLGSGDEKLFF. In DNA, the CDR3 is TGCAGCGGCCTCGGGAGTGGCGATGAAAAACTGTTTTTT.

The J gene is TRBJ2-7, the V gene TRBV27; 13 bases align to TRBD2. The V gene end was trimmed by 0 bases and the J gene end by 4 bases; junction bases not matched to a gene: 6. The CDR3 consists of 17 residues. Germline V lookup: CDR1 MNHEY, CDR2 SMNVEV (reference sequence). The CDR3 bases are TGTGCCAGCAGTTTATCGAAAGGGACTAGCGGGATTTACGAGCAGTACTTC. As protein: CASSLSKGTSGIYEQYF.

This sequence joins TRBV29-1 and TRBJ2-7; no definite D call. The V and J ends lost 3 bases and 3 bases respectively, with 9 bases between them. Germline values: CDR1 SQVTM, CDR2 ANQGSEA. CDR3 length: 12 amino acids. The CDR3 DNA follows: TGCAGCGTTGAGGTTGCAGGCTACGAGCAGTACTTC. Protein sequence: CSVEVAGYEQYF.

The rearrangement links TRBV4-2 to TRBJ2-3; TRBD2 matches at 8 bases. V trimming: 1 base; J trimming: 4 bases; junction bases outside the gene matches: 7. CDR1 LGHNA and CDR2 YNFKEQ come from the germline V gene. The CDR3 has 16 residues. CDR3 amino acids: CASSQVAGGRADTQYF. CDR3 sequence (DNA): TGTGCCAGCAGCCAAGTGGCGGGGGGCCGGGCAGATACGCAGTATTTT.